These 30 T cell receptor beta chains share one sample of origin, sequenced in a study of CXCR3-negative and CXCR3-positive naive CD8 T cells. TRB cDNA libraries were made by UMI-labeled 5' RACE. Each CDR3 protein gets one entry in TCRdb, which reprocessed the 5' RACE reads and gives no DNA. The sample spans 50,000 or so distinct CDR3 sequences; the ten largest clones claim approximately 0.56%. Their antigens remain unidentified. Study observations and caveats: More hydrophobic TRB CDR3s were found in CXCR3-positive naive cells than in CXCR3-negative naive cells.

Material for sequencing was naive CXCR3+ CD8+ T cells from blood. Subset here: CD45RO-CCR7+CD27+CD95- naive CD8+ T cells expressing CXCR3 (TNR3+). The receptors were sampled from a human donor in good health. Some clones in this sample may be carry-over from other donors' samples.

The CDR3 loop reads CASMTTTDYGYTF. The J gene is TRBJ1-2, the V gene TRBV19. The germline V gene encodes CDR1 LNHDA and CDR2 SQIVND (reference sequence). The length of the CDR3 is 13 residues.

The V gene is TRBV5-1, the J gene TRBJ2-1. Germline V gene data show CDR1 as SGHRS and CDR2 as YFSETQ. There are 16 residues in the CDR3. The CDR3 sequence: CASSLRAGVTYNEQFF.

The rearrangement links TRBV7-9 to TRBJ2-2. Germline V CDR1 and CDR2: SEHNR, FQNEAQ (reference sequence). The CDR3 loop spans 12 amino acids. CDR3 amino acids: CASSFTTGELFF.

The CDR3 loop reads CSAGEGSYGYTF. The genes are TRBV20-1 and TRBJ1-2. The CDR3 totals 12 residues. Germline CDR1 and CDR2: DFQATT and SNEGSKA (reference sequence).

The V gene is TRBV7-9, the J gene TRBJ1-1; TCRdb's assignment of TRBD1 cannot be checked, as there is no DNA. CDR1 and CDR2 from the germline V gene are SEHNR and FQNEAQ (reference sequence). The CDR3 spans 15 residues. The CDR3 sequence is CASSLQFPRDTEAFF.

V is TRBV4-1 and J is TRBJ2-7; the D call from TCRdb, TRBD2, cannot be confirmed without DNA. The CDR3 has 14 residues. CDR1 is MGHRA and CDR2 is YSYEKL in the germline V gene. The chain's CDR3 is CASSLGTETYEQYF.

The chain employs TRBV29-1 and TRBJ2-2. Germline loops: CDR1 SQVTM, CDR2 ANQGSEA. The CDR3 length is 11 residues. The CDR3 protein is CSVLRSGELFF.

The genes are TRBV5-1 and TRBJ2-5; TCRdb calls TRBD2, which cannot be checked without DNA. The CDR3 loop spans 15 amino acids. The germline gives CDR1 SGHRS, CDR2 YFSETQ. The CDR3 loop is CASSYSGGAQETQYF.

The chain has TRBV6-5 and TRBJ2-2; the TCRdb D gene call, TRBD1, has no DNA to confirm it. The CDR3 extends over 14 amino acids. The germline gives CDR1 MNHEY, CDR2 SVGAGI. CDR3 loop: CASSLGQYTGELFF.

The V gene is TRBV29-1, the J gene TRBJ1-2. Germline values: CDR1 SQVTM, CDR2 ANQGSEA. The CDR3 is 13 amino acids. The CDR3 loop is CSVEDQGGPGYTF.

The chain combines TRBV5-1 with TRBJ2-3; lacking DNA, the TRBD2 call made by TCRdb goes unchecked. Germline-derived CDR1 and CDR2 are SGHRS and YFSETQ. The CDR3 contains 17 residues. The CDR3: CASSPWTSGERTDTQYF. Supplemented by reference TRBV5-1 and TRBJ2-3, the full variable domain reads KAGVTQTPRYLIKTRGQQVTLSCSPISGHRSVSWYQQTPGQGLQFLFEYFSETQRNKGNFPGRFSGRQFSNSRSEMNVSTLELGDSALYLCASSPWTSGERTDTQYFGPGTRLTVL.

The CDR3 here is CASSLGPLGTGDNEQFF. V and J are TRBV7-8 and TRBJ2-1; the D gene TCRdb calls, TRBD1, cannot be checked with no DNA. Germline V lookup: CDR1 SGHVS, CDR2 FQNEAQ. The CDR3 extends over 17 amino acids.

The chain employs TRBV29-1 and TRBJ2-7. The germline CDR1 and CDR2 sequences are SQVTM and ANQGSEA. This CDR3 is built from 13 residues. CDR3 amino acids: CSVVGVEWSEQYF.

The J gene is TRBJ2-3, the V gene TRBV27; TCRdb's D call, TRBD2, is unchecked because there is no DNA. The germline V gene has CDR1 MNHEY and CDR2 SMNVEV (reference sequence). The CDR3 loop spans 16 amino acids. The CDR3 loop reads CASSLLSSGGPYTQYF.

The CDR3 loop is CASSLLGNTEAFF. The chain uses TRBV27 and TRBJ1-1. Germline V CDR1 and CDR2: MNHEY, SMNVEV (reference sequence). The CDR3 sequence is 13 residues long.

V is TRBV30 and J is TRBJ1-1. This CDR3 has 14 amino acids. The germline gives CDR1 GTSNPN, CDR2 SVGIG (reference sequence). The CDR3 loop reads CAWSVAWVNTEAFF.

V is TRBV15 and J is TRBJ2-3; TCRdb picks TRBD2, but there is no DNA to check that call. This CDR3 contains 14 residues. Germline CDR1 is LNHNV and CDR2 is YYDKDF (reference sequence). The CDR3 reads CATSGGGGADTQYF.

The rearrangement links TRBV12-5 to TRBJ1-2; the TRBD1 assignment by TCRdb is unverifiable without DNA. CDR3 length equals 17 residues. Germline CDR1 reads LGHNT; CDR2 reads FRNRAP. Here the CDR3 reads CASGLVPRDTVNYGYTF.

The chain employs TRBV4-2 and TRBJ2-7; absent DNA, TCRdb's TRBD1 call cannot be checked. The CDR3 length is 12 residues. From germline, CDR1 is LGHNA and CDR2 YNFKEQ. The CDR3 region is CASSHTGGEQYF.

The chain joins TRBV5-3 to TRBJ2-7; TCRdb lists TRBD2, though no DNA is available to test this call. TRBV5-3 counts as an open reading frame of uncertain function. This CDR3 contains 15 residues. The CDR3 region is CARNTSGLTSYEQYF.

The rearrangement links TRBV6-5 to TRBJ1-5; TCRdb's D gene call, TRBD1, goes unchecked for lack of DNA. Per germline, CDR1 MNHEY and CDR2 SVGAGI. This CDR3 has 14 amino acids. CDR3 loop: CASSPDRVDKPQHF.

This rearrangement joins TRBV29-1 to TRBJ2-1; the D gene TCRdb calls, TRBD2, cannot be checked with no DNA. The CDR3 consists of 15 residues. Germline loops: CDR1 SQVTM, CDR2 ANQGSEA. Here the CDR3 reads CSVEDRASFVDEQFF.

This sequence joins TRBV7-6 and TRBJ2-3; without DNA, the TCRdb call of TRBD2 cannot be checked. Germline V gene data show CDR1 as SGHVS and CDR2 as FNYEAQ. The CDR3 totals 17 residues. The CDR3 sequence: CASSTPSTSGGEYTQYF. Full variable domain (remainder filled in from reference TRBV7-6 and TRBJ2-3): GAGVSQSPRYKVTKRGQDVALRCDPISGHVSLYWYRQALGQGPEFLTYFNYEAQQDKSGLPNDRFSAERPEGSISTLTIQRTEQRDSAMYRCASSTPSTSGGEYTQYFGPGTRLTVL.

J is TRBJ2-7 and V is TRBV7-2; TCRdb's assignment of TRBD1 cannot be checked, as there is no DNA. Germline CDR1 and CDR2: SGHTA and FQGNSA. The CDR3 runs to 15 residues. CDR3 residues: CASSRLGTGGHEQYF.

V and J are TRBV6-4 and TRBJ2-1; as DNA is missing, the TRBD1 call by TCRdb cannot be tested. CDR3 length: 15 residues. Germline CDR1 and CDR2: MRHNA and SNTAGT. The CDR3 loop reads CASSEAGGTYNEQFF.

The rearrangement links TRBV7-9 to TRBJ2-7. Looked up from germline, CDR1 is SEHNR and CDR2 is FQNEAQ (reference sequence). CDR3 length: 14 amino acids. The chain's CDR3 is CASSDEGRPYEQYF.

The chain carries TRBV7-6 and TRBJ2-7; TCRdb outputs TRBD1, but without DNA this stays unchecked. The CDR3 is 14 residues long. The germline CDR1 and CDR2 sequences are SGHVS and FNYEAQ. The CDR3 loop is CASSLRRGGYEQYF.

The chain has TRBV9 and TRBJ1-5; the D call of TRBD1 rests on TCRdb alone, since no DNA is present to check it. The CDR3 is made up of 14 amino acids. Germline CDR1 reads SGDLS; CDR2 reads YYNGEE. The CDR3 is CASSEGGQAQPQHF.

The V and J genes are TRBV7-2 and TRBJ2-7; the TCRdb call, TRBD2, lacks DNA for checking. CDR1 is SGHTA, CDR2 FQGNSA, per germline. This CDR3 region has 15 residues. CDR3: CASSLYSGGAYEQYF.

The chain joins TRBV23-1 to TRBJ2-3; there is no DNA to check the TCRdb D call of TRBD1. TRBV23-1 is labeled an ORF, and its function is uncertain. The CDR3 runs to 14 residues. The CDR3 loop reads CASSHQVGLDTQYF.